Shown below are 17 T cell receptor beta chains from a single sample sequenced in a study of shared clonotypes between healthy human individuals. Clones were sequenced by immunoSEQ multiplex PCR, and TCRdb holds only the in-frame ones, with some missing. The table shows under 2,500,000 clones, with more than 90% occurring only once. Specimen: naive CD4+ T cells sorted from blood. The subset was: CD45RA+ positively selected. Receptor source: a man younger than 35 in good health.

Worth noting for this clone: Other nucleotide sequences in the sample specify the same CDR3. The chain recombines TRBV29-1 with TRBJ2-1, with 9 bases identical to TRBD1. J lost 4 bases, V lost 6 bases, and 1 base had no gene match. This CDR3 is built from 12 residues. The germline V gene encodes CDR1 SQVTM and CDR2 ANQGSEA. CDR3 protein: CSVGTGYNEQFF. The CDR3 nucleotides are TGCAGCGTGGGGACAGGGTACAATGAGCAGTTCTTC.

This chain uses TRBV11-2 with TRBJ2-7; the match to TRBD1 covers 8 bases. Trimming at V came to 2 bases and at J to 4 bases, leaving 7 bases not matched to a gene. This CDR3 has 15 amino acids. Germline loops: CDR1 SGHAT, CDR2 FQNNGV. This chain's CDR3 is CASSLTGTGNYEQYF. CDR3 DNA: TGTGCCAGCAGCTTAACCGGGACAGGAAATTACGAGCAGTACTTC.

The V call is TRBV11-1, the J call TRBJ2-5, with D possibly being TRBD1 (6 bases). The CDR3 loop spans 14 amino acids. Germline V gene data show CDR1 as SGHAT and CDR2 as FQDESV (reference sequence). The germline V and J ends were trimmed by 5 bases and 0 bases, with 10 bases remaining between them. The CDR3 sequence: CASSPDRHQETQYF. The CDR3 DNA reads as TGTGCCAGCAGCCCCGACAGGCACCAAGAGACCCAGTACTTC. Based on the CDR3 plus reference TRBV11-1 and TRBJ2-5, the full variable domain is EAEVAQSPRYKITEKSQAVAFWCDPISGHATLYWYRQILGQGPELLVQFQDESVVDDSQLPKDRFSAERLKGVDSTLKIQPAELGDSAMYLCASSPDRHQETQYFGPGTRLLVL.

V usage is TRBV25-1 and J usage is TRBJ1-5; D gene ambiguous. The CDR3 is 13 residues long. Germline assignment: CDR1 MGHDK and CDR2 SYGVNS. Trimming removed 6 bases at V and 5 bases at J, with 11 bases between. The CDR3 sequence: CASSGFGDQPQHF. CDR3 in DNA: TGTGCCAGCAGCGGGTTTGGGGATCAGCCCCAGCATTTT.

The V gene is TRBV7-9, the J gene TRBJ2-7; possible D gene TRBD1, 6 bases. This CDR3 region has 13 residues. Germline CDR1 is SEHNR and CDR2 is FQNEAQ (reference sequence). Trimming stripped 3 bases from V and 7 bases from J, with 13 bases between. The CDR3 DNA reads as TGTGCCAGCAGCTTCTCTGGGGGCGAGGAGCAGTACTTC. It encodes CASSFSGGEEQYF.

About this clone: Other DNA sequences in the same sample also yield this CDR3. This CDR3 is CASSGTGVGEQYF. The CDR3 region has the DNA TGTGCCAGCAGTGGGACAGGCGTAGGGGAGCAGTACTTC. The rearrangement uses TRBV6-1 and TRBJ2-7; 7 bases are shared with TRBD1. Germline V gene lookup returns CDR1 MNHNS and CDR2 SASEGT. Losses at the gene ends were 4 bases for V and 7 bases for J; bases not matched to a gene: 7. The CDR3 consists of 13 residues.

This clone showed up just once. This chain links TRBV7-2 with TRBJ2-7; TRBD2 aligns across 9 bases. V shed 5 bases and J 6 bases; nucleotides not matched to a gene: 8. The germline V gene has CDR1 SGHTA and CDR2 FQGNSA. The CDR3 sequence is 14 residues long. The CDR3 loop is CASSPGLASSEQYF. CDR3 DNA: TGTGCCAGCAGCCCGGGACTAGCTTCGTCCGAGCAGTACTTC.

The chain combines TRBV7-2 with TRBJ2-2; possibly TRBD1 for D (5 bases). Germline CDR1 SGHTA, CDR2 FQGNSA. Trimming left V 2 bases short and J 2 bases short, with 9 bases between. The CDR3 sequence is 15 residues long. The CDR3 coding sequence is TGTGCCAGCAGCTTACAGGGAAGAAACACCGGGGAGCTGTTTTTT. This codes for CASSLQGRNTGELFF.

The genes are TRBV6-5 and TRBJ2-7; D is uncertain. Per germline, CDR1 MNHEY and CDR2 SVGAGI. The CDR3 contains 13 residues. The germline V and J ends were trimmed by 6 bases and 2 bases, with 11 bases remaining between them. The CDR3 region has the DNA TGTGCCAGCAGCCAACCTGGTCCCTACGAGCAGTACTTC. Its protein is CASSQPGPYEQYF.

V is TRBV5-1 and J is TRBJ2-7; D is ambiguous. Germline V CDR1 and CDR2: SGHRS, YFSETQ. The CDR3 is 15 amino acids. Trimming shortened V by 0 bases and J by 2 bases, and 12 bases separated the two germline ends. CDR3 loop: CASSLGASKAYEQYF. In DNA, the CDR3 is TGCGCCAGCAGCTTGGGCGCTTCAAAGGCCTACGAGCAGTACTTC.

V gene TRBV18 combines with J gene TRBJ1-1; D not resolved. This CDR3 is built from 13 residues. Trimming left V 4 bases short and J 1 base short, with 7 bases between. In germline, CDR1 is KGHSH, CDR2 LQKENI. The CDR3, as DNA: TGTGCCAGCTCACAGAACAAGAACACTGAAGCTTTCTTT. Amino acids: CASSQNKNTEAFF. Full variable domain (missing parts from reference TRBV18 and TRBJ1-1): NAGVMQNPRHLVRRRGQEARLRCSPMKGHSHVYWYRQLPEEGLKFMVYLQKENIIDESGMPKERFSAEFPKEGPSILRIQQVVRGDSAAYFCASSQNKNTEAFFGQGTRLTVV.

Remarks on this clone: The same CDR3 can be traced to other DNA sequences in this sample. The chain recombines TRBV5-1 with TRBJ2-2, with D tentatively TRBD1 (5 bases). The CDR3 length is 13 residues. Germline CDR1 SGHRS, CDR2 YFSETQ. The V end lost 2 bases, the J end lost 4 bases, and 6 bases lay between the germline ends. CDR3 nucleotides: TGCGCCAGCAGCTTTAGGGGCACCGGGGAGCTGTTTTTT. It yields the protein CASSFRGTGELFF. Full variable domain (missing parts from reference TRBV5-1 and TRBJ2-2): KAGVTQTPRYLIKTRGQQVTLSCSPISGHRSVSWYQQTPGQGLQFLFEYFSETQRNKGNFPGRFSGRQFSNSRSEMNVSTLELGDSALYLCASSFRGTGELFFGEGSRLTVL.

This clone was seen just once. The V gene is TRBV5-1, the J gene TRBJ1-2, with unresolved D. The CDR3 runs 14 residues. Per the germline V gene, CDR1 is SGHRS and CDR2 is YFSETQ. The V and J ends lost 0 bases and 7 bases respectively, with 13 bases between them. The CDR3: CASSLGVISSGYTF. The CDR3 bases are TGCGCCAGCAGCTTGGGGGTGATAAGTTCTGGCTACACCTTC.

The chain uses TRBV5-1 and TRBJ1-2; unclear D gene. Germline V gene data show CDR1 as SGHRS and CDR2 as YFSETQ. V dropped 5 bases and J dropped 0 bases, with 8 bases sitting between them. This CDR3 is built from 13 residues. CDR3 sequence: CASREATNYGYTF. Written as DNA, the CDR3 is TGCGCCAGCAGGGAAGCTACTAACTATGGCTACACCTTC. Variable domain in full (rest from reference TRBV5-1 and TRBJ1-2): KAGVTQTPRYLIKTRGQQVTLSCSPISGHRSVSWYQQTPGQGLQFLFEYFSETQRNKGNFPGRFSGRQFSNSRSEMNVSTLELGDSALYLCASREATNYGYTFGSGTRLTVV.

The V call is TRBV5-6, the J call TRBJ1-4, with 9 bases that match TRBD1. V was clipped by 3 bases and J by 4 bases; unmatched bases: 4. The V gene's germline CDR1 is SGHDT and CDR2 YYEEEE. This CDR3 region has 15 residues. The CDR3 here is CASSSKDRGNEKLFF. The DNA for the CDR3 is TGTGCCAGCAGCTCCAAGGACAGGGGTAATGAAAAACTGTTTTTT.

The V gene is TRBV28, the J gene TRBJ1-3, with D hard to call. The CDR3 has 14 residues. V was clipped by 8 bases and J by 1 base, with 12 bases between them. Germline CDR1 is MDHEN and CDR2 is SYDVKM. Here the CDR3 reads CASSPPWSGNTIYF. The CDR3 DNA reads TGTGCCAGCTCCCCGCCTTGGTCTGGAAACACCATATATTTT.

This chain connects TRBV5-8 to TRBJ2-7, with D perhaps TRBD1 (6 bases). The CDR3 spans 18 residues. V was cut by 0 bases and J by 2 bases, with 21 bases left in between. Germline assignment: CDR1 SGHTS and CDR2 YDEGEE. The CDR3 DNA sequence: TGTGCCAGCAGCTTGGCCTCGAGGGTGGCAGGGGAGCCCTACGAGCAGTACTTC. Translation gives CASSLASRVAGEPYEQYF.